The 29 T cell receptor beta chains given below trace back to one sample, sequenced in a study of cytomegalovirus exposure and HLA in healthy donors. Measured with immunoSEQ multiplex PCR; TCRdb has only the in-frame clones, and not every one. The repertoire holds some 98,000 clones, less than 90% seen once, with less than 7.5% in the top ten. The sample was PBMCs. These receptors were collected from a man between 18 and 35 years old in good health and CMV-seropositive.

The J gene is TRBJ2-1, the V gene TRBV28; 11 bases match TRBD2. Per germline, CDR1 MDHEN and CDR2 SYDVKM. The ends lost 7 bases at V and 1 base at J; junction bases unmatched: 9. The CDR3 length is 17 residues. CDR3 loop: CASNVVGLAGSYNEQFF. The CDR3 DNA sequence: TGTGCCAGCAACGTTGTCGGACTAGCGGGTTCCTACAATGAGCAGTTCTTC.

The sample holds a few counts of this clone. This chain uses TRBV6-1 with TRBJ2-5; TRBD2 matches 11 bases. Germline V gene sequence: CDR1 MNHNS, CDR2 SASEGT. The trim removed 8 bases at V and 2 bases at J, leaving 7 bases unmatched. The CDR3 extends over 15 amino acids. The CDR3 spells CASGGTSGDQETQYF. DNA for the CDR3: TGTGCCAGCGGGGGGACTAGCGGTGATCAAGAGACCCAGTACTTC.

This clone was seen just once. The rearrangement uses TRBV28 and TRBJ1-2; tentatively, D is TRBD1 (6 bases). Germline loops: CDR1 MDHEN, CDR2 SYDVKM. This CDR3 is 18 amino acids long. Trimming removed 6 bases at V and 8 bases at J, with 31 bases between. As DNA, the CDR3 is TGTGCCAGCAGCTTGACTTCAAACACTCCGGGACAAGCGGGGGGCTACACCTTC. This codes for CASSLTSNTPGQAGGYTF.

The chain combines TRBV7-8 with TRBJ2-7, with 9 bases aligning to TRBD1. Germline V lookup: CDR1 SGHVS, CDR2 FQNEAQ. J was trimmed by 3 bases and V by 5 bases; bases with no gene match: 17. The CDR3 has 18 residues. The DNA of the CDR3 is TGTGCCAGCAGCCCAGTTCCCAGACGGGACAGGGCAAACTACGAGCAGTACTTC. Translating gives CASSPVPRRDRANYEQYF.

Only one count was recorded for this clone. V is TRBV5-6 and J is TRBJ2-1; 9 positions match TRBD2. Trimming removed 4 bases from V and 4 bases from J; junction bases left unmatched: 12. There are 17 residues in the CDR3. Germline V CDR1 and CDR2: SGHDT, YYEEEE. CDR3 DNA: TGTGCCAGCAGCCCATCGGGAGGGCGGGGGGGTTACAATGAGCAGTTCTTC. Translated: CASSPSGGRGGYNEQFF.

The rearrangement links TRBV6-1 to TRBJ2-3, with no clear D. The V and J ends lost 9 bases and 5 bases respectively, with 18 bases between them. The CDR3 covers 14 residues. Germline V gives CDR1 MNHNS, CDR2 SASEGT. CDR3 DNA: TGTGCCAGTACCAGACTGAAAATGGGAGATACGCAGTATTTT. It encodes CASTRLKMGDTQYF.

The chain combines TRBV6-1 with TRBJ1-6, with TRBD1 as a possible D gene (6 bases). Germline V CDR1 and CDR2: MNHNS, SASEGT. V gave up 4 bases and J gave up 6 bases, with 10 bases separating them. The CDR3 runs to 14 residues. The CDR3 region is CASSAWTVNSPLHF. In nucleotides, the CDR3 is TGTGCCAGCAGTGCATGGACAGTTAATTCACCCCTCCACTTT.

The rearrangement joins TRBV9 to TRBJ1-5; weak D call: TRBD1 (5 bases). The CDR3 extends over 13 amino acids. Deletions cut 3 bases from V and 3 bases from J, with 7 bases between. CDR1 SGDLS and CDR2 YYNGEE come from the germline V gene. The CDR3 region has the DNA TGTGCCAGCAGCGAGGGGCCCAATCAGCCCCAGCATTTT. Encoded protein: CASSEGPNQPQHF.

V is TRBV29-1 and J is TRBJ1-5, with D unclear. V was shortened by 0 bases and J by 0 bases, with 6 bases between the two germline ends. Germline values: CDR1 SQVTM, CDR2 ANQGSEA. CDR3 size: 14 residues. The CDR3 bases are TGCAGCGTTGAAGAGGGAGGTAGCAATCAGCCCCAGCATTTT. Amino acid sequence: CSVEEGGSNQPQHF. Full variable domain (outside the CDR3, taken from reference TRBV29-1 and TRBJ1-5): SAVISQKPSRDICQRGTSLTIQCQVDSQVTMMFWYRQQPGQSLTLIATANQGSEATYESGFVIDKFPISRPNLTFSTLTVSNMSPEDSSIYLCSVEEGGSNQPQHFGDGTRLSIL.

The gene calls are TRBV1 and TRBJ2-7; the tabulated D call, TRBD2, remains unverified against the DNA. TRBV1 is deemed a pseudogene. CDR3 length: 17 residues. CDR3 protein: CTSSQERGSGELREQYF. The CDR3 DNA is TGCACCAGCAGCCAAGAGCGGGGTAGCGGGGAACTAAGAGAGCAGTACTTC.

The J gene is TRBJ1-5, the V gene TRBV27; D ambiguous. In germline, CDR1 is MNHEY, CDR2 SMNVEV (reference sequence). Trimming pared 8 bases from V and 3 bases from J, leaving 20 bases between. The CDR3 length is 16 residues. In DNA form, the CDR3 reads TGTGCCAGCCGCCAAGCGGGGTCCAATAACAATCAGCCCCAGCATTTT. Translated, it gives CASRQAGSNNNQPQHF.

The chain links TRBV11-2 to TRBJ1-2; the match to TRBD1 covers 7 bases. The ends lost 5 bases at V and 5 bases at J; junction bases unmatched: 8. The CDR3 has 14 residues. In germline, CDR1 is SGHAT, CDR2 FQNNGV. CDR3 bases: TGTGCCAGCAGCACCAGACAGGGCCGATATGGCTACACCTTC. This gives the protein CASSTRQGRYGYTF.

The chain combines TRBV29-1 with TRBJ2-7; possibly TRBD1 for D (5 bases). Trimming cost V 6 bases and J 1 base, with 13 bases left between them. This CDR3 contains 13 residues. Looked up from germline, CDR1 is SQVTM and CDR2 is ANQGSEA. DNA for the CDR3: TGCAGCGTCCAGACAGCCTATTCCTACGAGCAGTACTTC. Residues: CSVQTAYSYEQYF.

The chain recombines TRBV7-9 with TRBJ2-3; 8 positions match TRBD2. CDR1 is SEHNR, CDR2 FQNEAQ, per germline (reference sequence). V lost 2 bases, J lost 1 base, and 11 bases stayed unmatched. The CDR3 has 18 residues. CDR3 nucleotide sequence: TGTGCCAGCAGCTTAAGGGCCCCTTCAGCGGGGGGCACAGATACGCAGTATTTT. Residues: CASSLRAPSAGGTDTQYF.

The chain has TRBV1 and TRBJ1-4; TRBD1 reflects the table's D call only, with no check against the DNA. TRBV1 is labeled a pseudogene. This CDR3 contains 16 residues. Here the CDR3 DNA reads TGCACCAGAAATACGGACAGGGCTGCAACTAATGAAAAACTGTTTTTT. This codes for CTRNTDRAATNEKLFF.

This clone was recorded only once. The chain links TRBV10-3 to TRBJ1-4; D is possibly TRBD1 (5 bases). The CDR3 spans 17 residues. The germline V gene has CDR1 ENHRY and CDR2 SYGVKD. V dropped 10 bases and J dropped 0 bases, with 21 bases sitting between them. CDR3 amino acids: CATLRGTPSTTNEKLFF. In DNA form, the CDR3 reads TGTGCCACCCTCCGGGGGACTCCCTCTACAACTAATGAAAAACTGTTTTTT.

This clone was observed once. The CDR3 loop is CASSPWTGSDTEAFF. Here the CDR3 DNA reads TGTGCCAGCAGCCCCTGGACAGGGTCCGACACTGAAGCTTTCTTT. The J gene is TRBJ1-1, the V gene TRBV9; 8 bases map to TRBD1. Per germline, CDR1 SGDLS and CDR2 YYNGEE. The V and J ends lost 4 bases and 3 bases, in that order; junction bases with no gene match: 8. The CDR3 runs to 15 residues.

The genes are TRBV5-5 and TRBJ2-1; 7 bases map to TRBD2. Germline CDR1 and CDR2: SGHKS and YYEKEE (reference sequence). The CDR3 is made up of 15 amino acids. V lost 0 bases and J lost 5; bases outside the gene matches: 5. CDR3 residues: CASSLGAGEDNEQFF. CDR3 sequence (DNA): TGTGCCAGCAGCTTGGGGGCGGGAGAGGACAATGAGCAGTTCTTC.

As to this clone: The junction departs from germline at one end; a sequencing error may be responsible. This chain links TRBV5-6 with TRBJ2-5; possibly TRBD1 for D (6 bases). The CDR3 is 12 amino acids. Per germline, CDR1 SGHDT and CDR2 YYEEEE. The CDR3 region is CASSLGIGTPHF. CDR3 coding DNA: TGTGCCAGCAGCTTGGGAATCGGGACACCCCACTTC. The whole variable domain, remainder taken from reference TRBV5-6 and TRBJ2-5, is DAGVTQSPTHLIKTRGQQVTLRCSPKSGHDTVSWYQQALGQGPQFIFQYYEEEERQRGNFPDRFSGHQFPNYSSELNVNALLLGDSALYLCASSLGIGTPHFGPGTRLLVL.

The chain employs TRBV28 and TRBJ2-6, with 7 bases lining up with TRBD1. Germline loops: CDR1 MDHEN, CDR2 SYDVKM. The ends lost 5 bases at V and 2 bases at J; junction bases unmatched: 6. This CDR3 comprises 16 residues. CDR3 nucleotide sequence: TGTGCCAGCAGTCCCCCGACAGGGACTGGGGCCAACGTCCTGACTTTC. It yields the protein CASSPPTGTGANVLTF.

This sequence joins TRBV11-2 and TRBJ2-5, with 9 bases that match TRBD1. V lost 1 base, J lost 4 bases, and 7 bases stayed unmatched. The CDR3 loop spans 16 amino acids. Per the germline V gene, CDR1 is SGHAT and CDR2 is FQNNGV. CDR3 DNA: TGTGCCAGCAGCTTAGGCCGGGACAGGGTAGTAGAGACCCAGTACTTC. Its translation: CASSLGRDRVVETQYF.

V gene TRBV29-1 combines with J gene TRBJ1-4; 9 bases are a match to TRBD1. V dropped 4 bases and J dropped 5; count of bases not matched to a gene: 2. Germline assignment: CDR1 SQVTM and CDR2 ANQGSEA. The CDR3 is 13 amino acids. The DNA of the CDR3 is TGCAGCGTTGCCGGGACAGGGAATGAAAAACTGTTTTTT. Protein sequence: CSVAGTGNEKLFF.

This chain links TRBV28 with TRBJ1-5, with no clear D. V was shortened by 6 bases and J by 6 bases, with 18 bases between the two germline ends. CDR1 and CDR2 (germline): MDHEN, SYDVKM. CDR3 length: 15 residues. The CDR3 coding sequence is TGTGCCAGCAGCCAAAGTCGCTTCCGGGGTCAGCCCCAGCATTTT. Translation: CASSQSRFRGQPQHF.

This CDR3 reads CASSPGFSDTQYF. CDR3 nucleotide sequence: TGTGCCAGCAGCCCGGGATTCTCAGATACGCAGTATTTT. V is TRBV9 and J is TRBJ2-3, with D maybe TRBD2 (5 bases). The germline V gene has CDR1 SGDLS and CDR2 YYNGEE. The V end was cut by 4 bases, the J end by 4 bases, with 10 bases between. The CDR3 contains 13 residues.

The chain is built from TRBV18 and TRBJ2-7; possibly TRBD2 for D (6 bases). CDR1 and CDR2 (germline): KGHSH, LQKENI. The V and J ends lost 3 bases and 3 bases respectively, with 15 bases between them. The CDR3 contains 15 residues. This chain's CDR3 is CASSPARRVDYEQYF. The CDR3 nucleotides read TGTGCCAGCTCACCCGCGCGGAGGGTCGACTACGAGCAGTACTTC.

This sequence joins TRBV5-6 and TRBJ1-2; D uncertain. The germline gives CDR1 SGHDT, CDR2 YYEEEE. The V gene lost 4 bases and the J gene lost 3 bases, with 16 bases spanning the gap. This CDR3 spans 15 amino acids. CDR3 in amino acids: CASSPKMSWYYGYTF. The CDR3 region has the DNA TGTGCCAGCAGCCCTAAGATGAGTTGGTACTATGGCTACACCTTC.

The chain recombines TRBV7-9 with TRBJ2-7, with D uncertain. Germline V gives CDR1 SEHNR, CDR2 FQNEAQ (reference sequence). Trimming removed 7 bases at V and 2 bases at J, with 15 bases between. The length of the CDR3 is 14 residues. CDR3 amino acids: CASTGDLKTYEQYF. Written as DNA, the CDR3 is TGTGCCAGCACCGGAGACCTTAAAACCTACGAGCAGTACTTC.

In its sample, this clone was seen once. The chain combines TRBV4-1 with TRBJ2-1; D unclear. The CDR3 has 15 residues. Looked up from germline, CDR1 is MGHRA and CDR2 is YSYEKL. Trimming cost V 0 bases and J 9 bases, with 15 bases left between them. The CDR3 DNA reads TGCGCCAGCAGCCAAGATCACAGCCTCCTTGGTGAGCAGTTCTTC. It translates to CASSQDHSLLGEQFF.

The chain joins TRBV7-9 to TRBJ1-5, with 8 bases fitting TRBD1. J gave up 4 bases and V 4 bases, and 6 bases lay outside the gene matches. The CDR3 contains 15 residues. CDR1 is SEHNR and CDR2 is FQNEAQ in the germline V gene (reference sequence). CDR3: CASSSGQGANQPQHF. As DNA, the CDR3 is TGTGCCAGCAGCTCTGGGCAGGGGGCTAATCAGCCCCAGCATTTT.